These 18 T cell receptor beta chains share one sample of origin, sequenced in a study of T cells in Graves' hyperthyroidism and ophthalmopathy. TCR beta CDR3 regions were amplified from RNA transcripts. Using the HTBI primer set, a first-round RT-PCR was run on the TCR CDR3. A single record per CDR3 protein comes from TCRdb applying MiXCR to the multiplex PCR reads. Among about 510,000 distinct CDR3 sequences listed, less than 15% were seen once. Sequenced: blood. These receptors all come from a woman aged 40 to 50 with Graves' hyperthyroidism.

This clonotype was counted ten times or more. The V call is TRBV12-3 or TRBV12-4, the J call TRBJ2-5, with D maybe TRBD2 (6 bases). The CDR3 runs to 14 residues. V was trimmed by 3 bases and J by 4 bases, leaving 12 bases between them. In DNA, the CDR3 is TGTGCCAGCAGTTTGCCCGGGAGCCCAGAGACCCAGTACTTC. Residues: CASSLPGSPETQYF.

This clonotype turned up a few times. This sequence joins TRBV19 and TRBJ2-1; 7 bases agree with TRBD1. With V trimmed by 8 bases and J by 4 bases, 17 bases remained unmatched. Germline V gives CDR1 LNHDA, CDR2 SQIVND (reference sequence). The length of the CDR3 is 17 residues. Here the CDR3 reads CASSFAATGWDYNEQFF. The CDR3 DNA is TGTGCCAGTTCCTTCGCCGCGACAGGGTGGGATTACAATGAGCAGTTCTTC.

Concerning this clonotype itself: A much larger clonotype is one base distant, so this may be a read error. V and J are TRBV10-3 and TRBJ2-7; no clear D. V was clipped by 1 base and J by 6 bases, with 10 bases between them. The CDR3 totals 13 residues. Germline CDR1 ENHRY, CDR2 SYGVKD. The CDR3 spells CAISEYRPREQYF. CDR3 DNA: TGTGCCATCAGTGAGTATCGGCCACGCGAGCAGTACTTC.

This clonotype turned up a few times. This rearrangement joins TRBV20-1 to TRBJ1-5; D might be TRBD1 (5 bases). This CDR3 has 13 residues. V was pared by 2 bases and J by 6 bases, with 11 bases between. Germline lookup yields CDR1 DFQATT and CDR2 SNEGSKA (reference sequence). CDR3 bases: TGCAGTGCTAGACAGGGTGTCGGTCAGCCCCAGCATTTT. This translates into CSARQGVGQPQHF.

This clonotype was seen at least ten times. The rearrangement uses TRBV18 and TRBJ1-2, with D tentatively TRBD1 (5 bases). The CDR3 has 13 amino acids. The germline CDR1 and CDR2 sequences are KGHSH and LQKENI. Between the trimmed V and J ends, which lost 6 bases and 6 bases, there was a span of 14 bases. CDR3 sequence: CASSSGDEDGYTF. The CDR3, as DNA: TGTGCCAGCTCGTCCGGGGACGAGGATGGCTACACCTTC.

In this sample, this clonotype turned up many times. V and J are TRBV5-1 and TRBJ2-1, with D unresolved. V shed 1 base and J shed 2 bases, with 4 bases lying between them. Germline values: CDR1 SGHRS, CDR2 YFSETQ. The length of the CDR3 is 13 residues. CDR3 bases: TGCGCCAGCAGCTTGTCTGCCTACAATGAGCAGTTCTTC. Translation gives CASSLSAYNEQFF.

The sample holds many counts of this clonotype. The V and J genes are TRBV20-1 and TRBJ2-1; 7 positions agree with TRBD2. Germline V gene lookup returns CDR1 DFQATT and CDR2 SNEGSKA (reference sequence). The CDR3 has 15 residues. V was clipped by 1 base and J by 8 bases; unmatched bases: 11. The CDR3 bases are TGCAGTGCTAGAGTGGGTAGCGGGTACTTTCATGAGCAGTTCTTC. Protein: CSARVGSGYFHEQFF.

This clonotype was counted many times. This chain links TRBV2 with TRBJ1-5; maybe TRBD1 (5 bases). Between the trimmed V and J ends, which lost 6 bases and 0 bases, there was a span of 12 bases. Germline V CDR1 and CDR2: SNHLY, FYNNEI. The CDR3 extends over 15 amino acids. CDR3 in DNA: TGTGCCAGCAGAACTCAGGGAAATAGCAATCAGCCCCAGCATTTT. This encodes CASRTQGNSNQPQHF.

This clonotype was detected many times. This chain links TRBV20-1 with TRBJ2-7; the match to TRBD1 covers 7 bases. V dropped 0 bases and J dropped 1; count of bases not matched to a gene: 9. CDR1 and CDR2 (germline): DFQATT, SNEGSKA (reference sequence). The CDR3 length is 16 residues. CDR3 in DNA: TGCAGTGCTAGAGATCGGGGACAGTTATCATCCTACGAGCAGTACTTC. This sequence encodes CSARDRGQLSSYEQYF.

This clonotype was seen a handful of times. V is TRBV28 and J is TRBJ2-2; D unresolved. V gave up 5 bases and J gave up 7 bases, with 11 bases separating them. There are 13 residues in the CDR3. CDR1 and CDR2 from the germline V gene are MDHEN and SYDVKM. CDR3 DNA: TGTGCCAGCAGTACCCATAGCATCGGGGAGCTGTTTTTT. Protein product: CASSTHSIGELFF.

This chain links TRBV20-1 with TRBJ2-7, with D perhaps assigned TRBD1 or TRBD2 (5 bases each). The CDR3 spans 15 residues. The germline gives CDR1 DFQATT, CDR2 SNEGSKA (reference sequence). The V and J ends lost 6 bases and 3 bases respectively, with 21 bases between them. This CDR3 is CSAPGSGTDFYEQYF. CDR3 coding DNA: TGCAGTGCCCCCGGTTCCGGGACGGACTTCTACGAGCAGTACTTC.

The CDR3 region is CASSLDAGHGDEQYF. In DNA, the CDR3 is TGTGCCAGCAGCTTAGATGCCGGGCACGGCGACGAGCAGTACTTC. V and J are TRBV11-3 and TRBJ2-7, with D uncertain. Germline values: CDR1 SGHNT, CDR2 YENEEA. The CDR3 totals 15 residues. V was clipped by 0 bases and J by 5 bases, with 14 bases between them.

The chain links TRBV28 to TRBJ2-4, with 9 bases aligning to TRBD2. Germline CDR1 MDHEN, CDR2 SYDVKM. The CDR3 is 16 residues long. The trim removed 7 bases at V and 1 base at J, leaving 8 bases unmatched. The CDR3: CASTNSGSRAKNIQYF. DNA for the CDR3: TGTGCCAGCACTAATAGCGGGAGTAGGGCCAAAAACATTCAGTACTTC.

This clonotype came up many times. The CDR3 region has the DNA TGTGCCAGCAGTTATTCATCCGGGACCTCCGAGCAGTACTTC. Its protein is CASSYSSGTSEQYF. V usage is TRBV28 and J usage is TRBJ2-7, with D perhaps TRBD1 or TRBD2 (5 bases each). The CDR3 runs 14 residues. Germline V CDR1 and CDR2: MDHEN, SYDVKM. The germline V and J ends were trimmed by 4 bases and 6 bases, with 16 bases remaining between them.

The chain employs TRBV4-1 and TRBJ2-7, with a weak D call TRBD2 (5 bases). Trimming shortened V by 3 bases and J by 0 bases, and 12 bases separated the two germline ends. CDR3 length: 15 amino acids. CDR1 is MGHRA and CDR2 is YSYEKL in the germline V gene. The DNA for the CDR3 is TGCGCCAGCAGCCAGGGAGCGGAAAGCTCCTACGAGCAGTACTTC. Encoded protein: CASSQGAESSYEQYF.

In its sample, this clonotype was seen many times. One end of the junction does not line up with germline, which may come from a read error. The chain links TRBV27 to TRBJ2-1; D is unclear. CDR1 MNHEY and CDR2 SMNVEV come from the germline V gene (reference sequence). CDR3 length: 13 amino acids. The CDR3 sequence: CASSSGPYNEQFF. CDR3 sequence (DNA): TGCGCCAGCAGCTCCGGGCCCTACAATGAGCAGTTCTTC.

This clonotype was recorded many times. The J gene is TRBJ2-2, the V gene TRBV20-1; D is uncertain. This CDR3 region has 13 residues. Germline V gene lookup returns CDR1 DFQATT and CDR2 SNEGSKA (reference sequence). The V end lost 1 base, the J end lost 4 bases, and 7 bases lay between the germline ends. For the CDR3, the DNA is TGCAGTGCTAGAGTCCCAGCCACCGGGGAGCTGTTTTTT. Amino acids: CSARVPATGELFF.

This chain links TRBV15 with TRBJ2-7; TRBD2 agrees at 10 bases. The trim removed 3 bases at V and 7 bases at J, leaving 3 bases unmatched. The CDR3 extends over 13 amino acids. From germline, CDR1 is LNHNV and CDR2 YYDKDF (reference sequence). As DNA, the CDR3 is TGTGCCACCAGCAGGATAGCGGGAGGTGAGCAGTACTTC. Its translation is CATSRIAGGEQYF.